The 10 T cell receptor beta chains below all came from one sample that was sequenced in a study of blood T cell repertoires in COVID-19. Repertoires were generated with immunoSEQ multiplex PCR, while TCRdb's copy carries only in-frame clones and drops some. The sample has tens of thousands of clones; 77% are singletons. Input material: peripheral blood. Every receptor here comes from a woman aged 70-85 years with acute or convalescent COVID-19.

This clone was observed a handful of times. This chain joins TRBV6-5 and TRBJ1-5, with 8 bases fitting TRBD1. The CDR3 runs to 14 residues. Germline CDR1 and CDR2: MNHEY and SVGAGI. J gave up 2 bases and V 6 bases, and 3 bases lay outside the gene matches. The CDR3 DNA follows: TGTGCCAGCAGGGAGACAGGGGGCAATCAGCCCCAGCATTTT. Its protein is CASRETGGNQPQHF.

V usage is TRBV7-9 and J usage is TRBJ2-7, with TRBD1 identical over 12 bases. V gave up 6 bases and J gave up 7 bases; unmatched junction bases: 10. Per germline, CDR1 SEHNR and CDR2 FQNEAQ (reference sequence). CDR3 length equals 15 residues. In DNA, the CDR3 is TGTGCCAGCAGGGGACAGGGGGCTGCCTATTGGGAGCAGTACTTC. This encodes CASRGQGAAYWEQYF.

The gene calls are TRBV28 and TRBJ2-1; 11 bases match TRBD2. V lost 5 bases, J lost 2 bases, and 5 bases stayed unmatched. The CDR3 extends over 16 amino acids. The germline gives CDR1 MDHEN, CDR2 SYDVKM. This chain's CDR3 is CASSPPTSGTYNEQFF. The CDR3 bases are TGTGCCAGCAGTCCCCCGACTAGCGGGACCTACAATGAGCAGTTCTTC.

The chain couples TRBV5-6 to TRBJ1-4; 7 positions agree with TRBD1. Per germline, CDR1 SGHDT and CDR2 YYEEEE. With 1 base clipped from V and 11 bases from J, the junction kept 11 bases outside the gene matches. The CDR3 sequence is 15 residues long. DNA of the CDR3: TGTGCCAGCAGCTTGTCCGGGACAGCCAGGGGGAAACTGTTTTTT. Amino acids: CASSLSGTARGKLFF.

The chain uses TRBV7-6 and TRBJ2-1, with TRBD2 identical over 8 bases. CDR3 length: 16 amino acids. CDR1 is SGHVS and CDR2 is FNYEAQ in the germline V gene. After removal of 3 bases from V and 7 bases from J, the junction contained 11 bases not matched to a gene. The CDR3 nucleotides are TGTGCCAGCAGCTTCGGTGGGGCTAGCGGGCAAAATGAGCAGTTCTTC. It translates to CASSFGGASGQNEQFF.

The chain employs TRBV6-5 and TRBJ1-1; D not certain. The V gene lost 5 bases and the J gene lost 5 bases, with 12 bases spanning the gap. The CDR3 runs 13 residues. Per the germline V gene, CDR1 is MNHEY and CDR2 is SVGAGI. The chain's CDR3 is CASSLNGETEAFF. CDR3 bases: TGTGCCAGCAGTCTTAACGGGGAAACTGAAGCTTTCTTT.

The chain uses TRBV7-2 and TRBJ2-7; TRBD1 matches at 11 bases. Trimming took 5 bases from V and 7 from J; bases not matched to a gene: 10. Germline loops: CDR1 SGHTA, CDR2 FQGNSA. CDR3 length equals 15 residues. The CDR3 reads CASSAKDRGPPEQYF. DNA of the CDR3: TGTGCCAGCAGCGCAAAGGACAGGGGGCCACCAGAGCAGTACTTC.

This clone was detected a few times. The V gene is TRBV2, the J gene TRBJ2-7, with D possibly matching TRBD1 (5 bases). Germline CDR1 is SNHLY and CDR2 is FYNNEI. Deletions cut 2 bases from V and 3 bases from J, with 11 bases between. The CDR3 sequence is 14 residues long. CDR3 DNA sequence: TGTGCCAGCAGTGAACGGGTGACAGTCTACGAGCAGTACTTC. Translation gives CASSERVTVYEQYF.

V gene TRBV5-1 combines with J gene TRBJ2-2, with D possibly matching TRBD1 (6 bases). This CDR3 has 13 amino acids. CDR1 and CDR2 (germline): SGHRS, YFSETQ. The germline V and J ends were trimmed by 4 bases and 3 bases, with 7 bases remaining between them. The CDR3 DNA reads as TGCGCCAGCAGCCGACAGGACACCGGGGAGCTGTTTTTT. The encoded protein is CASSRQDTGELFF.

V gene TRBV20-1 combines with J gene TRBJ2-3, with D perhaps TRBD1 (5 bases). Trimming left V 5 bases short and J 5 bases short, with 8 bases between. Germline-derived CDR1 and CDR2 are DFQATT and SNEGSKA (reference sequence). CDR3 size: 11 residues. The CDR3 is CSAPRGDTQYF. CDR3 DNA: TGCAGTGCTCCTAGGGGAGATACGCAGTATTTT.